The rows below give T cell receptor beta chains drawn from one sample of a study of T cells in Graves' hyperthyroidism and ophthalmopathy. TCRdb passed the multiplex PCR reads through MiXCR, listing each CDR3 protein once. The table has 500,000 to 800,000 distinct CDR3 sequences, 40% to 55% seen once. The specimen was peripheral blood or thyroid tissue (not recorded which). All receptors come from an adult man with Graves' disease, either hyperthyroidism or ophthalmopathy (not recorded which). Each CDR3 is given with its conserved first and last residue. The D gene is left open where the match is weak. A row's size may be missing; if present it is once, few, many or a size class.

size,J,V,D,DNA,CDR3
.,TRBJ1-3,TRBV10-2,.,TGTGCCAGCAGTTCCTTCAGGGGTCGGTCTGGAAACACCATATATTTT,CASSSFRGRSGNTIYF
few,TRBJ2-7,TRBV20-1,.,TGCAGTGCTAGAGCCCCGGGGCTAAGCTCCTACGAGCAGTACTTC,CSARAPGLSSYEQYF
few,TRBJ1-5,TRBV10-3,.,TGTGCCATCAGTGACAGGGCAAATCAGCCCCAGCATTTT,CAISDRANQPQHF
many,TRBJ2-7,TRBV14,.,TGTGCCAGCAGCCAAGAGTACGAGCAGTACTTC,CASSQEYEQYF
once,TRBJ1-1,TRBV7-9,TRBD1,TGTGCCAGCAGGGGGACAGGGGCCATGAACACTGAAGCTTTCTTT,CASRGTGAMNTEAFF
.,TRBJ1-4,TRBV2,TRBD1,TGTGCCAGCAGTGAAGCCGGGACAGGGGTGACTAATGAAAAACTGTTTTTT,CASSEAGTGVTNEKLFF
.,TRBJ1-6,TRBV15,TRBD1,TGTGCCACCAGCAGGGAATGGACAGGGGGCGGTTCACCCCTCCACTTT,CATSREWTGGGSPLHF
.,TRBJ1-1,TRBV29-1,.,TGCAGCTTGGGACCTGAAGCTTTCTTT,CSLGPEAFF
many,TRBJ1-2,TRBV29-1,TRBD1,TGCAGCGCCGGGACAGGGGACGGCTACACCTTC,CSAGTGDGYTF
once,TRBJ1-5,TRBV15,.,TGTGCCACCAGGACTAGCGGGAGGGATAGCAATCAGCCCCAGCATTTT,CATRTSGRDSNQPQHF
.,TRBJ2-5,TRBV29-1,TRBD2,TGCAGCGTTACTAGCGGGAGGGCCTACGAGACCCAGTACTTC,CSVTSGRAYETQYF
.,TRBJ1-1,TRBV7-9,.,TGTGCCAGCAGCCAAGGTGACGGAGGGGAAGCTTTCTTT,CASSQGDGGEAFF
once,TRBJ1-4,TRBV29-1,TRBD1,TGCAGCGTTGACCGGGACAGGGGGCGTGAAAAACTGTTTTTT,CSVDRDRGREKLFF
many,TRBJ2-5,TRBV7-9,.,TGTGCCAGCACCCGTGGGGACCAAGAGACCCAGTACTTC,CASTRGDQETQYF
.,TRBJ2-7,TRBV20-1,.,TGCAGTGCTAGAGGGAGTAGGGACTACGAGCAGTACTTC,CSARGSRDYEQYF
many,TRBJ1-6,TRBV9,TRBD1,TGTGCCAGCAGCAACGGACAGGGGCTCGGCTCACCCCTCCACTTT,CASSNGQGLGSPLHF
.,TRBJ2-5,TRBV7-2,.,TGTGCCAGCGCCAGGGGACTGTCCCAAGAGACCCAGTACTTC,CASARGLSQETQYF
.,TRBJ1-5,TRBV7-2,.,TGTGCCAGCAGTTTAGCCGGGGCCGGGTGGGGCAATCAGCCCCAGCATTTT,CASSLAGAGWGNQPQHF
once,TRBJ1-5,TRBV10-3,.,TGTGCCATCAGGCAGGGAGGGAATCAGCCCCAGCATTTT,CAIRQGGNQPQHF
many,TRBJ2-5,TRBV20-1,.,TGCAGTGCTAGATCCGGGGAGACCCAGTACTTC,CSARSGETQYF
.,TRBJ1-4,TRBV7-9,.,TGTGCCAGCAGTGAAGCGAATAATGAAAAACTGTTTTTT,CASSEANNEKLFF
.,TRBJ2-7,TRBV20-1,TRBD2,TGCAGTGCTAGGGTAGCGGGAGTCTACGAGCAGTACTTC,CSARVAGVYEQYF
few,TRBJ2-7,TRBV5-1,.,TGCGCCAGCAGCTTGCCGGACCCTCTTGGCGAGCAGTACTTC,CASSLPDPLGEQYF
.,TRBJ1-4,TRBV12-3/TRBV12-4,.,TGTGCCAGCAGTTTAAGCGGTTTTTCAAATGAAAAACTGTTTTTT,CASSLSGFSNEKLFF
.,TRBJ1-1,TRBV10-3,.,TGTGCCATCAGTGATTACCCCGCACAGGGCTGGGGAATGAACACTGAAGCTTTCTTT,CAISDYPAQGWGMNTEAFF
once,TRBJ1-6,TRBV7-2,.,TGTGCCAGCAGGTCGGACGTATTCAGCTCCTATAATTCACCCCTCCACTTT,CASRSDVFSSYNSPLHF
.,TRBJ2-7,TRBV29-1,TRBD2,TGCAGCGTTGAAAAGCGGGACCCCTACGAGCAGTACTTC,CSVEKRDPYEQYF
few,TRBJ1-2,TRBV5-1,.,TGTGCCAGCTGGGGGACCGGGACACCCTATGGCTACACCTTC,CASWGTGTPYGYTF
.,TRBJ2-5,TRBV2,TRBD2,TGTGCCAGCAGCTTGGCGGTAGCGGGGGCCTACGTGGAGACCCAGTACTTC,CASSLAVAGAYVETQYF
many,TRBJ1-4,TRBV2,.,TGTTGTGCGGGGGAACGGACTAATGAAAAACTGTTTTTT,CCAGERTNEKLFF
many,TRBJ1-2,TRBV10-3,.,TGTGCCATCAGTGACGCCCCCAGGGCTGGCTACACCTTC,CAISDAPRAGYTF
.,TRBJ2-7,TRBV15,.,TGTGCCACCAGCAGAGATAGCAGGGGCGAGCAGTACTTC,CATSRDSRGEQYF
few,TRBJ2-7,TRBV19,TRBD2,TGTGCCAGCTCACCGAGGCTAGCGGGGGGCGAGCAGTACTTC,CASSPRLAGGEQYF
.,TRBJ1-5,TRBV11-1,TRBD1,TGTGCCAGCCGCCCTTGGGGGACAGCTAATCAGCCCCAGCATTTT,CASRPWGTANQPQHF
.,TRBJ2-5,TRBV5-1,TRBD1,TGCGCCAGCAGCTTGGGCCGGGACAGGGACCAAGAGACCCAGTACTTC,CASSLGRDRDQETQYF
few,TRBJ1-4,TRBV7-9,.,TGTGCCAGCAGCGGGGGGGCAGGGGCTAATGAAAAACTGTTTTTT,CASSGGAGANEKLFF
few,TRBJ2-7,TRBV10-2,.,TGCGCCAGCAGTGAGTCATGGGCAGGGGGGGGAACCTACGAGCAGTACTTC,CASSESWAGGGTYEQYF
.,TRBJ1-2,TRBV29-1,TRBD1,TGCAGCGCCCCGACAGGGGCTGGCTATGGCTACACCTTC,CSAPTGAGYGYTF
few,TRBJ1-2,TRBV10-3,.,TGTGCCATCAGCGTTCGAACGGGGACTTTTAACTATGGCTACACCTTC,CAISVRTGTFNYGYTF
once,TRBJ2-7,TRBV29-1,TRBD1,TGCAGCGTTGGGAGACAGGGTTCGCGGGAGCAGTACTTC,CSVGRQGSREQYF
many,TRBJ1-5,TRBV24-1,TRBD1,TGTGCCACCGCCAGGGAGGGGGCCAATCAGCCCCAGCATTTT,CATAREGANQPQHF
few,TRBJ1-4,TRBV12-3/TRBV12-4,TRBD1,TGTGCCAGCAGTTCTGGGACAGGGGGTAATGAAAAACTGTTTTTT,CASSSGTGGNEKLFF
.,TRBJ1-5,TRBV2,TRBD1,TGTGCCAGCAGTGGACAGGGGCGCCAGCCCCAGCATTTT,CASSGQGRQPQHF
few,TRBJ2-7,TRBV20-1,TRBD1,TGCAGTGCTCGGGACAGGGTAAGCGACTACGAGCAGTACTTC,CSARDRVSDYEQYF
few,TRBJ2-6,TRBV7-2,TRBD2,TGTGCCAGCAGCTTAGGGGGGGGCTCTGGGGCCAACGTCCTGACTTTC,CASSLGGGSGANVLTF